Presented here are 19 T cell receptor beta chains from one specimen sequenced in a study of control samples from healthy donors and cancer patients. Clones were read by immunoSEQ multiplex PCR, and TCRdb kept only the in-frame ones, dropping some. This table has approximately 87,000 clones, roughly 91% appearing once. The sample consisted of blood. The receptors were gathered from a man aged 50-60 years in good health.

J is TRBJ1-5 and V is TRBV4-1; D call uncertain. The germline V gene encodes CDR1 MGHRA and CDR2 YSYEKL. This CDR3 has 15 residues. V lost 1 base and J 2 bases, leaving 9 bases between the germline ends. Here the CDR3 reads CASSQVQAGNQPQHF. The CDR3 DNA reads as TGCGCCAGCAGCCAAGTCCAGGCGGGCAATCAGCCCCAGCATTTT.

CDR3 in amino acids: CASSELGGVTGELFF. Here the CDR3 DNA reads TGTGCCAGCAGTGAACTCGGGGGGGTGACCGGGGAGCTGTTTTTT. The rearrangement links TRBV6-1 to TRBJ2-2, with 8 nucleotides matching TRBD2. V gave up 2 bases and J gave up 5 bases; unmatched junction bases: 4. The germline CDR1 and CDR2 sequences are MNHNS and SASEGT. The CDR3 sequence is 15 residues long.

The rearrangement joins TRBV29-1 to TRBJ1-4; 8 nucleotides match TRBD1. The CDR3 has 13 residues. The V gene's germline CDR1 is SQVTM and CDR2 ANQGSEA. The CDR3 DNA follows: TGCAGTGTTCAAGGACAGGGAGGCGAAAAACTGTTTTTT. It translates to CSVQGQGGEKLFF.

This chain links TRBV27 with TRBJ2-6; D is uncertain. V dropped 7 bases and J dropped 2 bases, with 3 bases sitting between them. Germline CDR1 reads MNHEY; CDR2 reads SMNVEV (reference sequence). The CDR3 is 12 amino acids. CDR3 DNA sequence: TGTGCCAGCAAAACTGGGGCCAACGTCCTGACTTTC. Protein product: CASKTGANVLTF.

As DNA, the CDR3 is TGTGCCAGCAGCTTAGAGGGGGAAGGGGGTCTAAGAAACACCATATATTTT. This encodes CASSLEGEGGLRNTIYF. The chain employs TRBV7-2 and TRBJ1-3; maybe TRBD1 (6 bases). The length of the CDR3 is 17 residues. In germline, CDR1 is SGHTA, CDR2 FQGNSA. Trimming took off 1 base at V and 5 bases at J, with 18 bases between the two ends.

This clone was seen more than once but under ten times. V is TRBV2 and J is TRBJ1-3, with a tentative D call TRBD1 (5 bases). Germline CDR1 SNHLY, CDR2 FYNNEI. V lost 3 bases to trimming and J lost 6 bases, with 9 bases between them. The CDR3 sequence is 13 residues long. Here the CDR3 reads CASSERQINTIYF. Here the CDR3 DNA reads TGTGCCAGCAGTGAGCGACAGATAAACACCATATATTTT.

The chain joins TRBV11-2 to TRBJ1-4; D remains ambiguous. V was shortened by 3 bases and J by 8 bases, with 4 bases between the two germline ends. Germline lookup yields CDR1 SGHAT and CDR2 FQNNGV. The CDR3 loop spans 11 amino acids. The CDR3 bases are TGTGCCAGCAGCTTGGGGGAAAAACTGTTTTTT. Translation: CASSLGEKLFF.

The count of this clone is one. The V call is TRBV9, the J call TRBJ2-7; D might be TRBD2 (5 bases). Germline V lookup: CDR1 SGDLS, CDR2 YYNGEE. Trimming took off 0 bases at V and 4 bases at J, with 11 bases between the two ends. The CDR3 covers 14 residues. The CDR3 reads CASSVVSGGYEQYF. The CDR3 nucleotides read TGTGCCAGCAGCGTAGTCTCCGGAGGTTACGAGCAGTACTTC.

There are a few counts of this clone. This chain links TRBV5-6 with TRBJ1-4; D gene uncertain. From germline, CDR1 is SGHDT and CDR2 YYEEEE. This CDR3 has 16 residues. V was trimmed by 1 base and J by 5 bases, leaving 15 bases between them. CDR3 region: CASSLRVGSGNEKLFF. DNA of the CDR3: TGTGCCAGCAGCTTGAGAGTTGGGTCGGGAAATGAAAAACTGTTTTTT.

Here the CDR3 reads CAHEGTGNTEAFF. The CDR3 DNA is TGTGCCCACGAGGGGACCGGGAACACTGAAGCTTTCTTT. This chain links TRBV2 with TRBJ1-1; TRBD1 is a possible D gene (5 bases). Trimming shortened V by 11 bases and J by 1 base, and 14 bases separated the two germline ends. The length of the CDR3 is 13 residues. CDR1 is SNHLY and CDR2 is FYNNEI in the germline V gene.

V usage is TRBV7-9 and J usage is TRBJ2-1, with 11 bases matching TRBD2. The ends lost 5 bases at V and 6 bases at J; junction bases unmatched: 9. This CDR3 contains 16 residues. The germline V gene has CDR1 SEHNR and CDR2 FQNEAQ (reference sequence). In nucleotides, the CDR3 is TGTGCCAGCAGCCCACACGGGACTAGCGGACCCAATGAGCAGTTCTTC. Translation gives CASSPHGTSGPNEQFF.

V is TRBV27 and J is TRBJ1-2; a possible D gene is TRBD1 (5 bases). The CDR3 covers 15 residues. Germline V gene lookup returns CDR1 MNHEY and CDR2 SMNVEV (reference sequence). V was pared by 0 bases and J by 0 bases, with 8 bases between. The DNA of the CDR3 is TGTGCCAGCAGTTTATCGCCGACAGCTAACTATGGCTACACCTTC. It translates to CASSLSPTANYGYTF.

This clone appeared once. This sequence joins TRBV5-1 and TRBJ2-7; tentatively, D is TRBD1 (5 bases). The CDR3 consists of 15 residues. CDR1 is SGHRS and CDR2 is YFSETQ in the germline V gene. V was cut by 5 bases and J by 3 bases, with 18 bases left in between. The CDR3 spells CASSKDRIGFYEQYF. CDR3 DNA: TGCGCCAGCAGTAAAGACAGAATAGGGTTCTACGAGCAGTACTTC.

V gene TRBV7-9 combines with J gene TRBJ2-7; 9 bases are shared with TRBD1. This CDR3 spans 14 amino acids. After removal of 5 bases from V and 6 bases from J, the junction contained 8 bases not matched to a gene. The germline gives CDR1 SEHNR, CDR2 FQNEAQ (reference sequence). CDR3 loop: CASSAPGQGAEQYF. The CDR3 bases are TGTGCCAGCAGCGCGCCGGGACAGGGTGCCGAGCAGTACTTC.

J is TRBJ2-2 and V is TRBV2; 9 nucleotides align to TRBD2. The germline V gene encodes CDR1 SNHLY and CDR2 FYNNEI. Trimming at V came to 6 bases and at J to 5 bases, leaving 4 bases not matched to a gene. The CDR3 covers 14 residues. In nucleotides, the CDR3 is TGTGCCAGCAGATTAGCGGGGGATACCGGGGAGCTGTTTTTT. Translated: CASRLAGDTGELFF.

This clone was seen once. The V gene is TRBV19, the J gene TRBJ1-1; no firm D call. CDR3 size: 14 residues. Germline CDR1 is LNHDA and CDR2 is SQIVND (reference sequence). The V end was cut by 3 bases, the J end by 1 base, with 9 bases between. The DNA of the CDR3 is TGTGCCAGTAGTATTAACCCAGCGAACACTGAAGCTTTCTTT. Translating gives CASSINPANTEAFF.

The chain uses TRBV5-1 and TRBJ2-2; 10 positions agree with TRBD2. V was pared by 4 bases and J by 6 bases, with 3 bases of the junction left unmatched. Germline CDR1 and CDR2: SGHRS and YFSETQ. CDR3 size: 14 residues. CDR3 in amino acids: CASSPSGGAGELFF. The CDR3 bases are TGCGCCAGCAGCCCAAGCGGGGGGGCCGGGGAGCTGTTTTTT.

The chain joins TRBV4-3 to TRBJ2-2, with 7 nucleotides matching TRBD2. The CDR3 covers 15 residues. With 4 bases clipped from V and 6 bases from J, the junction kept 8 bases outside the gene matches. The germline CDR1 and CDR2 sequences are LGHNA and YSLEER. The CDR3 DNA reads as TGCGCCAGCAGCCCCCTCCTAGCGGTCGCCGGGGAGCTGTTTTTT. Translated, it gives CASSPLLAVAGELFF.

The chain is built from TRBV12-5 and TRBJ1-1; no definite D call. Trimming stripped 0 bases from V and 1 base from J, with 9 bases between. This CDR3 contains 15 residues. Germline V gene sequence: CDR1 LGHNT, CDR2 FRNRAP. The CDR3 nucleotides are TGTGCTAGTGGTTTGGTATACGGACCGAACACTGAAGCTTTCTTT. This sequence encodes CASGLVYGPNTEAFF.